Below, 20 T cell receptor beta chains from the same sample are listed, as sequenced in a study of blood T cell repertoires in COVID-19. Using immunoSEQ multiplex PCR, the repertoire was profiled, and TCRdb retains in-frame clones only, with some absent. The table lists 200,000 to 250,000 clones, 80% to 85% of them singletons. Source material: peripheral blood. Receptors originate from a woman aged 80 or over with COVID-19, enrolled during active disease.

This clone was counted a single time. The chain is built from TRBV7-2 and TRBJ2-3, with 8 nucleotides matching TRBD2. The CDR3 runs to 16 residues. The V and J ends lost 2 bases and 0 bases, in that order; junction bases with no gene match: 4. The germline V gene encodes CDR1 SGHTA and CDR2 FQGNSA. The CDR3 reads CASSLKAGGSTDTQYF. The DNA for the CDR3 is TGTGCCAGCAGCTTAAAGGCGGGGGGTAGCACAGATACGCAGTATTTT.

J is TRBJ1-4 and V is TRBV18; D not certain. This CDR3 comprises 13 residues. Germline-derived CDR1 and CDR2 are KGHSH and LQKENI. V dropped 4 bases and J dropped 8 bases, with 11 bases sitting between them. CDR3 coding DNA: TGTGCCAGCTCACTCTGGGAGGAGGAAAAACTGTTTTTT. Translated, it gives CASSLWEEEKLFF. Full variable domain (outside the CDR3, taken from reference TRBV18 and TRBJ1-4): NAGVMQNPRHLVRRRGQEARLRCSPMKGHSHVYWYRQLPEEGLKFMVYLQKENIIDESGMPKERFSAEFPKEGPSILRIQQVVRGDSAAYFCASSLWEEEKLFFGSGTQLSVL.

The V and J genes are TRBV6-6 and TRBJ1-6, with D unresolved. Trimming removed 6 bases from V and 7 bases from J, with 4 bases in between. The CDR3 is 11 residues long. Germline CDR1 and CDR2: MNHNY and SVGAGI (reference sequence). CDR3 in DNA: TGTGCCAGCAGACTAAATTCACCCCTCCACTTT. Translated: CASRLNSPLHF.

The chain employs TRBV19 and TRBJ2-1, with D perhaps TRBD2 (5 bases). Germline loops: CDR1 LNHDA, CDR2 SQIVND (reference sequence). V was pared by 5 bases and J by 4 bases, with 18 bases between. The CDR3 length is 16 residues. CDR3 coding DNA: TGTGCCAGTAGTGCGGAGCTAGCTTCGGGTTACAATGAGCAGTTCTTC. It translates to CASSAELASGYNEQFF.

V is TRBV7-9 and J is TRBJ2-5, with 8 bases that match TRBD1. The CDR3 sequence is 18 residues long. Germline V gene sequence: CDR1 SEHNR, CDR2 FQNEAQ (reference sequence). V dropped 5 bases and J dropped 0; count of bases not matched to a gene: 14. The CDR3 is CASSQGVSGGSYQETQYF. Written as DNA, the CDR3 is TGTGCCAGCAGCCAAGGCGTTTCAGGGGGCTCTTACCAAGAGACCCAGTACTTC. The full variable domain, completed using reference TRBV7-9 and TRBJ2-5, is DTGVSQNPRHKITKRGQNVTFRCDPISEHNRLYWYRQTLGQGPEFLTYFQNEAQLEKSRLLSDRFSAERPKGSFSTLEIQRTEQGDSAMYLCASSQGVSGGSYQETQYFGPGTRLLVL.

In its sample, this clone was seen once. The rearrangement links TRBV7-9 to TRBJ2-3; D perhaps matches TRBD2 (6 bases). The CDR3 length is 14 residues. Trimming took 4 bases from V and 1 from J, leaving 9 bases between them. Per the germline V gene, CDR1 is SEHNR and CDR2 is FQNEAQ (reference sequence). CDR3 in DNA: TGTGCCAGCAGCTCCGGGAGTGGCACAGATACGCAGTATTTT. This translates into CASSSGSGTDTQYF.

This chain connects TRBV6-5 to TRBJ2-5; TRBD2 matches 14 bases. The germline V gene has CDR1 MNHEY and CDR2 SVGAGI. The CDR3 consists of 15 residues. Trimming cost V 5 bases and J 4 bases; bases outside gene matches: 3. The CDR3 sequence: CASSPGTSGGETQYF. DNA for the CDR3: TGTGCCAGCAGTCCCGGGACTAGCGGGGGAGAGACCCAGTACTTC.

This chain uses TRBV19 with TRBJ2-7, with unresolved D. The germline V gene encodes CDR1 LNHDA and CDR2 SQIVND (reference sequence). This CDR3 has 16 residues. Trimming removed 3 bases at V and 1 base at J, with 16 bases between. The CDR3: CASSMNKVNQSYEQYV. The DNA of the CDR3 is TGTGCCAGTAGTATGAACAAAGTAAATCAATCCTACGAGCAGTACGTC.

The chain is built from TRBV9 and TRBJ2-7, with 7 bases that match TRBD1. Trimming cost V 3 bases and J 3 bases; bases outside gene matches: 6. The CDR3 covers 14 residues. Germline CDR1 SGDLS, CDR2 YYNGEE. CDR3 protein: CASSARTGDYEQYF. Here the CDR3 DNA reads TGTGCCAGCAGCGCCAGGACAGGTGACTACGAGCAGTACTTC. The entire variable domain, with the rest obtained from reference TRBV9 and TRBJ2-7, is as follows: DSGVTQTPKHLITATGQRVTLRCSPRSGDLSVYWYQQSLDQGLQFLIQYYNGEERAKGNILERFSAQQFPDLHSELNLSSLELGDSALYFCASSARTGDYEQYFGPGTRLTVT.

The rearrangement uses TRBV27 and TRBJ1-2; D possibly corresponds to TRBD1 (6 bases). The CDR3 sequence is 13 residues long. Germline CDR1 MNHEY, CDR2 SMNVEV (reference sequence). The V gene lost 5 bases and the J gene lost 2 bases, with 9 bases spanning the gap. The chain's CDR3 is CASSPTGNYGYTF. As DNA, the CDR3 is TGTGCCAGCAGTCCAACAGGGAACTATGGCTACACCTTC.

This clone was observed once. This chain uses TRBV7-9 with TRBJ1-4; possible D gene TRBD1, 5 bases. Germline lookup yields CDR1 SEHNR and CDR2 FQNEAQ (reference sequence). Deletions cut 11 bases from V and 8 bases from J, with 18 bases between. This CDR3 has 13 amino acids. CDR3 region: CAGAAGSGEKLFF. The CDR3 bases are TGTGCCGGGGCCGCGGGATCGGGGGAAAAACTGTTTTTT.

The V and J genes are TRBV15 and TRBJ2-7, with a tentative D call TRBD2 (5 bases). The CDR3 spans 15 residues. Trimming took off 4 bases at V and 6 bases at J, with 19 bases between the two ends. CDR1 LNHNV and CDR2 YYDKDF come from the germline V gene (reference sequence). CDR3 sequence reads: CATSNGRLKVGEQYV. The CDR3 nucleotides are TGTGCCACCAGCAACGGCAGACTAAAGGTGGGCGAGCAGTACGTC.

The chain recombines TRBV2 with TRBJ2-5; 9 nucleotides line up with TRBD1. This CDR3 comprises 15 residues. Germline CDR1 is SNHLY and CDR2 is FYNNEI. J gave up 5 bases and V 9 bases, and 13 bases lay outside the gene matches. The CDR3 sequence: CASTDRGTPEETQYF. As DNA, the CDR3 is TGTGCCAGTACTGACAGGGGGACGCCTGAGGAGACCCAGTACTTC.

This chain connects TRBV11-2 to TRBJ1-1; tentative D call: TRBD1 (6 bases). The germline V gene has CDR1 SGHAT and CDR2 FQNNGV. V shed 5 bases and J shed 1 base, with 17 bases lying between them. The CDR3 contains 16 residues. The CDR3 reads CASSPDLRGANTEAFF. In nucleotides, the CDR3 is TGTGCCAGCAGCCCCGATCTGCGGGGGGCGAACACTGAAGCTTTCTTT.

The chain combines TRBV3-1 (or the pseudogene TRBV3-2) with TRBJ1-2, with D maybe TRBD1 (5 bases). The germline gives CDR1 LGHDT, CDR2 YNNKEL (reference sequence). The CDR3 is made up of 14 amino acids. V was clipped by 3 bases and J by 10 bases, with 18 bases between them. The CDR3 DNA is TGTGCCAGCAGCCATACCCGGGACTTGGGGGACTACACCTTC. Its protein is CASSHTRDLGDYTF.

This chain uses TRBV5-1 with TRBJ2-5; 7 bases fit TRBD2. The CDR3 sequence is 15 residues long. In germline, CDR1 is SGHRS, CDR2 YFSETQ. V lost 6 bases and J lost 3; bases outside the gene matches: 11. CDR3 sequence: CASTPGSAGEETQYF. The DNA of the CDR3 is TGCGCCAGCACCCCGGGGTCGGCGGGGGAAGAGACCCAGTACTTC.

V usage is TRBV12-3 or TRBV12-4 and J usage is TRBJ2-3; tentatively, D is TRBD2 (5 bases). V gave up 6 bases and J gave up 15 bases, with 19 bases separating them. The CDR3 totals 12 residues. The CDR3 DNA is TGTGCCAGCAGCCCCGTTACCGGGGTGCGATATTTT. Encoded protein: CASSPVTGVRYF.

This chain uses TRBV6-5 with TRBJ2-1; D call uncertain. This CDR3 spans 13 amino acids. V was trimmed by 6 bases and J by 5 bases, leaving 11 bases between them. Germline-derived CDR1 and CDR2 are MNHEY and SVGAGI. CDR3 DNA: TGTGCCAGCAGAGTCACAGCCAACAATGAGCAGTTCTTC. Translating it yields CASRVTANNEQFF.

This clone was seen a few times. The chain has TRBV29-1 and TRBJ1-1; no clear D. The CDR3 spans 11 residues. Trimming left V 5 bases short and J 1 base short, with 5 bases between. CDR1 and CDR2 (germline): SQVTM, ANQGSEA. The CDR3: CSVRGNTEAFF. CDR3 coding DNA: TGCAGCGTTCGCGGGAACACTGAAGCTTTCTTT.

This sequence joins TRBV6-6 and TRBJ1-5; D is ambiguous. The CDR3 is 14 residues long. Germline CDR1 is MNHNY and CDR2 is SVGAGI (reference sequence). Trimming removed 2 bases at V and 1 base at J, with 6 bases between. CDR3 nucleotides: TGTGCCAGCAGTTACCCGGAGAGCAATCAGCCCCAGCATTTT. It is translated as CASSYPESNQPQHF.